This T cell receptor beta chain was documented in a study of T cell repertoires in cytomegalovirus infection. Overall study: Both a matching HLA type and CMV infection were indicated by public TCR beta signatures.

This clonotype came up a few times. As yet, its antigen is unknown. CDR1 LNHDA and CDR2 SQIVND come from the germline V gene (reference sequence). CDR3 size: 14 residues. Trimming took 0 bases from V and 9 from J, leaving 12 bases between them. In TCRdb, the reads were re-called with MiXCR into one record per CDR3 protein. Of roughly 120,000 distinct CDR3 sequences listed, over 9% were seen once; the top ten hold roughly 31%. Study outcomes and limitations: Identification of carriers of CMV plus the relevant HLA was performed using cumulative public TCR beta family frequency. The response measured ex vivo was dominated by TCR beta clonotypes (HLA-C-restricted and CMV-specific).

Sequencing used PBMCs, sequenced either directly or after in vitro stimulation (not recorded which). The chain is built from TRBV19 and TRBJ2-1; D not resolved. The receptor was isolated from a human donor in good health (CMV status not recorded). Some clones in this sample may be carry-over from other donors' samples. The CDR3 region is CASSIDPGLGEQFF. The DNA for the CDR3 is TGTGCCAGTAGTATAGATCCGGGTTTGGGTGAGCAGTTCTTC.